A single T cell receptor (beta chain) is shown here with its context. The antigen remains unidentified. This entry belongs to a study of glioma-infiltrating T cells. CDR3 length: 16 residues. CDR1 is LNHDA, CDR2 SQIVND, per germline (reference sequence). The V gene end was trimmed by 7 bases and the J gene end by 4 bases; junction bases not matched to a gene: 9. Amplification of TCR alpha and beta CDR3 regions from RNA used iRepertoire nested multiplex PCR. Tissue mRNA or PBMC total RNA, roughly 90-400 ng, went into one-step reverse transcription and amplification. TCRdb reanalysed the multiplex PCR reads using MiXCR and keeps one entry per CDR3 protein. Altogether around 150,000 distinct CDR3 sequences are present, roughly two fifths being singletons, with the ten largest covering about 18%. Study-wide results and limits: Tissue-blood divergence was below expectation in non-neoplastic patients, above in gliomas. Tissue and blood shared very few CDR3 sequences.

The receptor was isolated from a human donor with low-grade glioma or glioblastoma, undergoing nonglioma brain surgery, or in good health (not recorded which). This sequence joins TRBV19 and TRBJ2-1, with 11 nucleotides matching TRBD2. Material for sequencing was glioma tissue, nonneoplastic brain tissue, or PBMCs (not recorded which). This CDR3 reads CASNPPGTSGYNEQFF. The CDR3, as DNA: TGTGCCAGTAACCCCCCCGGGACTAGCGGATACAATGAGCAGTTCTTC.